A single sample is the source of the 27 T cell receptor beta chains below, sequenced in a study of technical replicates of blood from a handful of donors. Assay: immunoSEQ multiplex PCR; the TCRdb copy retains only in-frame clones and omits some. Among over 80,000 clones listed, approximately 96% were seen once. Sequenced: T cells isolated from PBMCs. Receptors were obtained from a human donor in good health.

The chain employs TRBV4-3 and TRBJ2-3; maybe TRBD2 (6 bases). The CDR3 runs 17 residues. The V gene lost 0 bases and the J gene lost 4 bases, with 17 bases spanning the gap. Per the germline V gene, CDR1 is LGHNA and CDR2 is YSLEER. In nucleotides, the CDR3 is TGCGCCAGCAGCCAAGAGACGAGCGGGCTTTTCCCAGATACGCAGTATTTT. Translated: CASSQETSGLFPDTQYF.

In its sample, this clone was seen once. V gene TRBV18 combines with J gene TRBJ1-5; D uncertain. Between the trimmed V and J ends, which lost 3 bases and 11 bases, there was a span of 17 bases. CDR3 size: 14 residues. Germline CDR1 KGHSH, CDR2 LQKENI. This CDR3 reads CASSPGTENTAQHF. The CDR3, as DNA: TGTGCCAGCTCACCCGGTACAGAGAACACAGCCCAGCATTTT.

V is TRBV11-3 and J is TRBJ2-3; D is unresolved. The CDR3 covers 12 residues. CDR1 is SGHNT, CDR2 YENEEA, per germline. V was clipped by 1 base and J by 10 bases, with 9 bases between them. The CDR3 nucleotides are TGTGCCAGCAGCTTAGCACTAAGTCCGCAGTATTTT. Encoded protein: CASSLALSPQYF.

This chain's CDR3 is CASSRLGNEQFF. In nucleotides, the CDR3 is TGTGCCAGCAGTCGACTTGGGAATGAGCAGTTCTTC. This rearrangement joins TRBV14 to TRBJ2-1; no definite D call. The CDR3 totals 12 residues. Trimming left V 6 bases short and J 7 bases short, with 10 bases between. The germline V gene has CDR1 SGHDN and CDR2 FVKESK.

The chain couples TRBV29-1 to TRBJ2-2; no reliable D call. Germline V gives CDR1 SQVTM, CDR2 ANQGSEA. V was pared by 6 bases and J by 6 bases, with 8 bases between. The length of the CDR3 is 11 residues. This CDR3 reads CSVRYSGELFF. CDR3 DNA: TGCAGCGTCCGCTACTCCGGGGAGCTGTTTTTT.

The chain joins TRBV5-1 to TRBJ2-2; 8 bases fit TRBD1. CDR3 size: 13 residues. CDR1 SGHRS and CDR2 YFSETQ come from the germline V gene. J gave up 7 bases and V 4 bases, and 3 bases lay outside the gene matches. The CDR3 here is CASSQDRDGELFF. Here the CDR3 DNA reads TGCGCCAGCAGCCAGGACAGGGACGGGGAGCTGTTTTTT.

The chain carries TRBV11-3 and TRBJ1-2, with D possibly TRBD1 on 6 matching bases. The CDR3 has 20 amino acids. Germline CDR1 and CDR2: SGHNT and YENEEA. V was cut by 0 bases and J by 4 bases, with 27 bases left in between. CDR3 amino acids: CASSLEGYRDTLVPLYGYTF. The CDR3 DNA is TGTGCCAGCAGCTTAGAGGGGTACCGGGACACACTCGTACCCCTCTATGGCTACACCTTC.

This chain joins TRBV19 and TRBJ2-7; 11 positions agree with TRBD2. The CDR3 sequence is 15 residues long. Trimming took 4 bases from V and 4 from J; bases not matched to a gene: 6. Germline loops: CDR1 LNHDA, CDR2 SQIVND (reference sequence). CDR3 DNA sequence: TGTGCCAGTAGTAGAGGACTAGCGGGTGATTACGAGCAGTACTTC. Protein product: CASSRGLAGDYEQYF. The variable domain in full, completed from reference TRBV19 and TRBJ2-7, reads DGGITQSPKYLFRKEGQNVTLSCEQNLNHDAMYWYRQDPGQGLRLIYYSQIVNDFQKGDIAEGYSVSREKKESFPLTVTSAQKNPTAFYLCASSRGLAGDYEQYFGPGTRLTVT.

J is TRBJ2-4 and V is TRBV9; TRBD2 is a possible D gene (5 bases). This CDR3 has 15 residues. Trimming took 0 bases from V and 5 from J, leaving 12 bases between them. The germline gives CDR1 SGDLS, CDR2 YYNGEE. CDR3 DNA: TGTGCCAGCAGCGTAGGTTGGGCGGGCCAAAACATTCAGTACTTC. Translation: CASSVGWAGQNIQYF.

The chain is built from TRBV7-8 and TRBJ2-4; perhaps TRBD1 as D (5 bases). CDR1 and CDR2 (germline): SGHVS, FQNEAQ. Trimming removed 2 bases from V and 5 bases from J, with 19 bases in between. CDR3 size: 17 residues. CDR3 DNA: TGTGCCAGCAGCTTACTCCCTCCAGGGTGGACGCAAAACATTCAGTACTTC. Protein sequence: CASSLLPPGWTQNIQYF.

The chain recombines TRBV10-3 with TRBJ1-1, with 7 positions matching TRBD1. V dropped 1 base and J dropped 2; count of bases not matched to a gene: 10. The CDR3 has 17 residues. Germline V CDR1 and CDR2: ENHRY, SYGVKD. CDR3 DNA sequence: TGTGCCATCAGTGAGTTAGCCGACAGGGTCGAAAACACTGAAGCTTTCTTT. It is translated as CAISELADRVENTEAFF.

The V gene is TRBV4-1, the J gene TRBJ2-5; D is possibly TRBD2 (5 bases). V was trimmed by 4 bases and J by 3 bases, leaving 9 bases between them. This CDR3 region has 13 residues. Germline lookup yields CDR1 MGHRA and CDR2 YSYEKL. The CDR3 spells CASSPRAEETQYF. The CDR3, as DNA: TGCGCCAGCAGCCCTCGAGCGGAAGAGACCCAGTACTTC.

The table lists this clone with a count of one. This sequence joins TRBV10-3 and TRBJ2-5; TRBD2 matches at 7 bases. CDR1 is ENHRY, CDR2 SYGVKD, per germline. CDR3 length: 13 residues. The trim removed 4 bases at V and 1 base at J, leaving 0 bases unmatched. The CDR3 DNA reads as TGTGCCATCAGTGTAGCGGGCCAAGAGACCCAGTACTTC. It is translated as CAISVAGQETQYF.

The chain is built from TRBV9 and TRBJ2-3; D ambiguous. Germline loops: CDR1 SGDLS, CDR2 YYNGEE. V dropped 0 bases and J dropped 2 bases, with 7 bases sitting between them. The CDR3 has 14 amino acids. The CDR3 reads CASSVASYTDTQYF. CDR3 nucleotides: TGTGCCAGCAGCGTAGCCAGTTACACAGATACGCAGTATTTT.

The chain couples TRBV15 to TRBJ2-5; 9 positions match TRBD1. This CDR3 is 14 amino acids long. V dropped 5 bases and J dropped 3; count of bases not matched to a gene: 4. Looked up from germline, CDR1 is LNHNV and CDR2 is YYDKDF (reference sequence). In DNA, the CDR3 is TGTGCCACCAGCGGAGGACAGGGGAAAGAGACCCAGTACTTC. As protein: CATSGGQGKETQYF.

V and J are TRBV19 and TRBJ1-2, with D possibly matching TRBD1 (6 bases). Germline V gene sequence: CDR1 LNHDA, CDR2 SQIVND (reference sequence). Trimming took off 0 bases at V and 4 bases at J, with 12 bases between the two ends. This CDR3 comprises 15 residues. The CDR3 spells CASSIDRGAIYGYTF. DNA of the CDR3: TGTGCCAGTAGTATAGATCGGGGGGCGATCTATGGCTACACCTTC.

The V and J genes are TRBV5-1 and TRBJ2-7, with TRBD1 matching 7 bases. V trimming: 0 bases; J trimming: 0 bases; junction bases outside the gene matches: 6. Per germline, CDR1 SGHRS and CDR2 YFSETQ. This CDR3 is 16 amino acids long. The DNA of the CDR3 is TGCGCCAGCAGCTTGGTTTCAGGGGGTATCTCCTACGAGCAGTACTTC. Translation: CASSLVSGGISYEQYF. Drawing the rest from reference TRBV5-1 and TRBJ2-7, the complete variable domain is KAGVTQTPRYLIKTRGQQVTLSCSPISGHRSVSWYQQTPGQGLQFLFEYFSETQRNKGNFPGRFSGRQFSNSRSEMNVSTLELGDSALYLCASSLVSGGISYEQYFGPGTRLTVT.

V gene TRBV9 combines with J gene TRBJ2-7; D might be TRBD1 (6 bases). V was trimmed by 4 bases and J by 3 bases, leaving 23 bases between them. CDR3 length: 17 residues. Germline V gene sequence: CDR1 SGDLS, CDR2 YYNGEE. The chain's CDR3 is CASSQTGLPNNFYEQYF. In nucleotides, the CDR3 is TGTGCCAGCAGCCAGACAGGCCTTCCCAATAATTTCTACGAGCAGTACTTC.

The rearrangement joins TRBV11-3 to TRBJ1-4; D is unresolved. CDR1 SGHNT and CDR2 YENEEA come from the germline V gene. The CDR3 spans 15 residues. Trimming took 5 bases from V and 0 from J, leaving 10 bases between them. The CDR3 loop reads CASSPDGTTNEKLFF. The CDR3 DNA sequence: TGTGCCAGCAGCCCGGACGGGACAACTAATGAAAAACTGTTTTTT.

The V gene is TRBV5-4, the J gene TRBJ1-1; D is possibly TRBD1 (5 bases). Looked up from germline, CDR1 is SGHNT and CDR2 is YYREEE (reference sequence). V dropped 2 bases and J dropped 1 base, with 15 bases sitting between them. The CDR3 has 16 amino acids. This chain's CDR3 is CASSLEGAPTNTEAFF. CDR3 bases: TGTGCCAGCAGCTTAGAAGGGGCCCCAACGAACACTGAAGCTTTCTTT.

J is TRBJ2-7 and V is TRBV5-1; 9 positions agree with TRBD1. The trim removed 2 bases at V and 4 bases at J, leaving 7 bases unmatched. The CDR3 sequence is 15 residues long. Germline V CDR1 and CDR2: SGHRS, YFSETQ. This CDR3 reads CASSLQNRGLYEQYF. CDR3 in DNA: TGCGCCAGCAGCTTACAAAACAGGGGGCTGTACGAGCAGTACTTC.

This clone was observed a single time. The chain recombines TRBV2 with TRBJ1-2; no definite D call. The CDR3 totals 14 residues. Germline values: CDR1 SNHLY, CDR2 FYNNEI. Trimming removed 6 bases at V and 4 bases at J, with 15 bases between. CDR3 protein: CASRPEGLSYGYTF. As DNA, the CDR3 is TGTGCCAGCAGGCCCGAGGGCTTGAGCTATGGCTACACCTTC. Full variable domain (remainder filled in from reference TRBV2 and TRBJ1-2): EPEVTQTPSHQVTQMGQEVILRCVPISNHLYFYWYRQILGQKVEFLVSFYNNEISEKSEIFDDQFSVERPDGSNFTLKIRSTKLEDSAMYFCASRPEGLSYGYTFGSGTRLTVV.

V gene TRBV6-5 combines with J gene TRBJ2-1; 7 positions match TRBD2. The germline V gene has CDR1 MNHEY and CDR2 SVGAGI. The CDR3 spans 14 residues. The V segment lost 5 bases and the J segment 10 bases; nucleotides outside the gene matches: 11. The chain's CDR3 is CASSRLATLVEQFF. For the CDR3, the DNA is TGTGCCAGCAGTCGACTAGCCACGTTAGTAGAGCAGTTCTTC.

The rearrangement joins TRBV5-6 to TRBJ2-3, with a weak D call TRBD2 (5 bases). Trimming cost V 4 bases and J 4 bases, with 25 bases left between them. The CDR3 extends over 18 amino acids. Germline assignment: CDR1 SGHDT and CDR2 YYEEEE. The CDR3 nucleotides read TGTGCCAGCAGCCAACACCAAGACAAGGAGGTCCCTCCAGATACGCAGTATTTT. Its protein product is CASSQHQDKEVPPDTQYF.

The table lists this clone with a count of one. This chain connects TRBV30 to TRBJ2-3; 9 nucleotides align to TRBD2. There are 16 residues in the CDR3. The trim removed 0 bases at V and 4 bases at J, leaving 8 bases unmatched. In germline, CDR1 is GTSNPN, CDR2 SVGIG (reference sequence). CDR3: CAWSVPAGGSSDTQYF. The CDR3 nucleotides are TGTGCCTGGAGTGTACCGGCGGGAGGGTCCTCAGATACGCAGTATTTT.

The chain uses TRBV27 and TRBJ1-1; perhaps TRBD1 as D (6 bases). V was pared by 7 bases and J by 3 bases, with 15 bases between. The CDR3 has 14 residues. Germline V gene sequence: CDR1 MNHEY, CDR2 SMNVEV (reference sequence). The CDR3 DNA sequence: TGTGCCAGCAATGAAAACAGGGCAGACACTGAAGCTTTCTTT. Protein product: CASNENRADTEAFF.

The chain is built from TRBV6-5 and TRBJ2-7, with a weak D call TRBD2 (5 bases). V lost 5 bases, J lost 3 bases, and 14 bases lay in between. Germline V gives CDR1 MNHEY, CDR2 SVGAGI. This CDR3 contains 14 residues. The CDR3 nucleotides are TGTGCCAGCAGTCCCCGGCGGACTCACTACGAGCAGTACTTC. This translates into CASSPRRTHYEQYF.